This T cell receptor beta chain emerged from a study of regulatory T cells in long-lasting Graves disease. As to time point: newly diagnosed GD, antithyroid drugs for less than 3 months. Making the TCR library involved RNA that had been extracted from PBMCs. An endocrinology department in Xi'an, China, recruited the patients. Germline loops: CDR1 SGHRS, CDR2 YFSETQ. The CDR3 runs to 15 residues. Whole-study findings and limits: Accuracy may have suffered from the small sample size. Graves' patients with persistent disease showed TCR diversity lower than patients newly diagnosed.

On this clonotype itself: Its specificity is not known.

CDR3 regions were amplified by Arm-PCR using iRepertoire HTBI primers to build TCR beta libraries. TCRdb ran MiXCR on the multiplex PCR reads and lists one entry per CDR3 protein. The data show under 700,000 distinct CDR3 sequences, with approximately 16% seen just once and just under 25% held by the top ten. The same data also contributed to another study, on T cells in Graves' hyperthyroidism and ophthalmopathy. This second report adds: Ophthalmopathy and stable hyperthyroidism were separated by a 13 V-J model.

The material sequenced was peripheral blood mononuclear cells (PBMCs), taken at new diagnosis, from a patient treated with antithyroid drugs. The receptor was isolated from a middle-aged woman with Graves disease. This sequence joins TRBV5-1 and TRBJ2-1; 7 positions agree with TRBD2. The DNA end is more similar to TRBJ2-5, so the J call may be wrong. In DNA, the CDR3 is TGCGCCAGCAGCTTGGGAGCGGGGTCGAAGGAGACCCAGTACTTC. Encoded protein: CASSLGAGSKETQYF.